This entry concerns a single T cell receptor (beta chain). What it recognizes is unknown. V was cut by 3 bases and J by 8 bases, with 12 bases left in between. The CDR3 is 14 residues long. Germline-derived CDR1 and CDR2 are SGHRS and YFSETQ. This entry comes from a study of T cell repertoires in cytomegalovirus infection. Study overall: Indications of both CMV infection and matching HLA type were provided by public TCR beta signatures. Overall study results and limits: Carriers of CMV plus the relevant HLA were identified by cumulative public TCR beta family frequency. HLA-C-restricted CMV clonotypes gave the most frequent clonotype in two of eight donors.

TCRdb re-called the reads with MiXCR, one entry per CDR3 protein. The top ten hold roughly 1.7% of the sample, which has under 250,000 distinct CDR3 sequences, about 12% seen once. The sequence came from a human donor in good health (CMV status not recorded). Some clones in this sample may be carry-over from other donors' samples. The specimen was PBMCs. The chain is built from TRBV5-1 and TRBJ1-6; D possibly corresponds to TRBD1 (5 bases). DNA of the CDR3: TGCGCCAGCAGCTCGGCGGTGGGGGATTCACCCCTCCACTTT. Protein product: CASSSAVGDSPLHF.